This entry lists 30 T cell receptor beta chains sequenced from one sample in a study of regulatory T cells in long-lasting Graves disease. TCR beta libraries were built with iRepertoire HTBI primers and Arm-PCR of CDR3 regions. TCRdb re-derived calls from the multiplex PCR reads in MiXCR, one entry per CDR3 protein. Of hundreds of thousands of distinct CDR3 sequences in the sample, around 21% were seen once. Regarding time point: persistent/refractory GD, antithyroid drugs over 5 years with positive TRAb. Construction of the TCR library relied on RNA isolated from PBMCs. The material sequenced was peripheral blood mononuclear cells (PBMCs), taken when the disease was refractory, from a patient treated with antithyroid drugs. The source is a female donor with Graves disease.

This clonotype was detected many times. The chain carries TRBV12-3 or TRBV12-4 and TRBJ1-5; 8 positions agree with TRBD1. Germline trimming cut 6 bases from V and 7 bases from J; bases unmatched to any gene: 8. This CDR3 comprises 14 residues. CDR3 in amino acids: CASSLTGDWQPQHF. CDR3 in DNA: TGTGCCAGCAGCTTGACAGGGGATTGGCAGCCCCAGCATTTT.

The chain links TRBV28 to TRBJ1-1; possible D gene TRBD1, 5 bases. This CDR3 comprises 15 residues. V dropped 4 bases and J dropped 0 bases, with 12 bases sitting between them. Germline V gives CDR1 MDHEN, CDR2 SYDVKM. The CDR3 DNA reads TGTGCCAGCAGTTCCTCTTGGGGGATGAACACTGAAGCTTTCTTT. It yields the protein CASSSSWGMNTEAFF.

The V call is TRBV18, the J call TRBJ2-7; D may correspond to TRBD1 or TRBD2 (5 bases each). The V gene lost 3 bases and the J gene lost 2 bases, with 20 bases spanning the gap. CDR1 is KGHSH and CDR2 is LQKENI in the germline V gene. This CDR3 is built from 17 residues. CDR3 residues: CASSPRQLDWKTYEQYF. In nucleotides, the CDR3 is TGTGCCAGCTCACCGCGACAGCTGGACTGGAAGACCTACGAGCAGTACTTC. Full variable domain (missing parts from reference TRBV18 and TRBJ2-7): NAGVMQNPRHLVRRRGQEARLRCSPMKGHSHVYWYRQLPEEGLKFMVYLQKENIIDESGMPKERFSAEFPKEGPSILRIQQVVRGDSAAYFCASSPRQLDWKTYEQYFGPGTRLTVT.

A few counts support this clonotype. V gene TRBV13 combines with J gene TRBJ1-4; D gene ambiguous. This CDR3 is 13 amino acids long. V was cut by 2 bases and J by 6 bases, with 7 bases left in between. Per the germline V gene, CDR1 is PRHDT and CDR2 is FYEKMQ (reference sequence). This CDR3 is CASSLLNDEKLFF. The CDR3 DNA reads as TGTGCCAGCAGCTTATTGAATGATGAAAAACTGTTTTTT.

This clonotype occurred a few times. The CDR3 sequence: CASSQVQTGANVLTF. CDR3 in DNA: TGTGCCAGCAGCCAAGTACAGACTGGGGCCAACGTCCTGACTTTC. The chain employs TRBV14 and TRBJ2-6; no firm D call. Trimming left V 1 base short and J 2 bases short, with 6 bases between. The CDR3 length is 15 residues. Germline CDR1 reads SGHDN; CDR2 reads FVKESK.

The chain is built from TRBV30 and TRBJ2-7; D may correspond to TRBD1 or TRBD2 (5 bases each). CDR3 size: 13 residues. CDR1 GTSNPN and CDR2 SVGIG come from the germline V gene (reference sequence). V was clipped by 0 bases and J by 3 bases, with 9 bases between them. DNA of the CDR3: TGTGCCTGGAGTGTGGGGGTGGGCTACGAGCAGTACTTC. This sequence encodes CAWSVGVGYEQYF.

This clonotype occurred many times. The chain joins TRBV2 to TRBJ1-2; 8 bases fit TRBD1. The CDR3 runs to 16 residues. CDR1 and CDR2 from the germline V gene are SNHLY and FYNNEI. The J segment lost 7 bases and the V segment lost 5 bases, leaving 15 bases of the junction unmatched. DNA for the CDR3: TGTGCCAGCAGTTATCAGGGGGCCCCCAGCATCTCTGGCTACACCTTC. This translates into CASSYQGAPSISGYTF.

The chain is built from TRBV6-1 and TRBJ1-5; 7 positions match TRBD1. With V trimmed by 5 bases and J by 4 bases, 5 bases remained unmatched. Germline V gives CDR1 MNHNS, CDR2 SASEGT. This CDR3 contains 14 residues. The CDR3 bases are TGTGCCAGCAGTAAGGGACAGCGAAATCAGCCCCAGCATTTT. It is translated as CASSKGQRNQPQHF.

The chain couples TRBV4-2 to TRBJ1-6; 8 nucleotides line up with TRBD1. This CDR3 has 16 residues. V shed 0 bases, J shed 9 bases, and the junction held 7 bases outside the gene matches. Per germline, CDR1 LGHNA and CDR2 YNFKEQ. This CDR3 reads CASSQDPTGVSSPLHF. DNA for the CDR3: TGTGCCAGCAGCCAAGATCCGACAGGGGTTAGTTCACCCCTCCACTTT.

This clonotype was detected ten times or more. This rearrangement joins TRBV18 to TRBJ1-4; no clear D gene. This CDR3 spans 15 amino acids. Germline CDR1 KGHSH, CDR2 LQKENI. The V end was cut by 4 bases, the J end by 5 bases, with 14 bases between. The CDR3 nucleotides read TGTGCCAGCTCACGGTTCCGAGAACCGAATGAAAAACTGTTTTTT. It specifies CASSRFREPNEKLFF.

The CDR3 region is CSAGTSGSTHEQYF. The DNA of the CDR3 is TGCAGCGCCGGGACTAGCGGGAGTACTCACGAGCAGTACTTC. The chain uses TRBV29-1 and TRBJ2-7; TRBD2 aligns across 14 bases. CDR1 and CDR2 from the germline V gene are SQVTM and ANQGSEA. The CDR3 is 14 residues long. Trimming removed 7 bases from V and 5 bases from J; junction bases left unmatched: 7.

This clonotype was seen a few times. This chain connects TRBV28 to TRBJ2-1; 10 bases line up with TRBD2. The CDR3 runs 16 residues. Germline values: CDR1 MDHEN, CDR2 SYDVKM. J lost 5 bases, V lost 3 bases, and 7 bases had no gene match. The CDR3 sequence is CASSFPWTSGDNEQFF. The CDR3 coding sequence is TGTGCCAGCAGTTTCCCCTGGACTAGCGGAGACAATGAGCAGTTCTTC.

In this sample, this clonotype turned up many times. The chain links TRBV12-5 to TRBJ2-2; D is tentatively TRBD1 or TRBD2 (5 bases each). V gave up 6 bases and J gave up 3 bases, with 29 bases separating them. This CDR3 is 20 amino acids long. Germline V gene data show CDR1 as LGHNT and CDR2 as FRNRAP. CDR3 sequence reads: CASGHTALGRRPGHTGELFF. The DNA of the CDR3 is TGTGCTAGTGGGCACACTGCCCTGGGACGCCGTCCCGGCCACACCGGGGAGCTGTTTTTT. The full variable domain, in which reference TRBV12-5 and TRBJ2-2 provide the parts outside the CDR3, is DARVTQTPRHKVTEMGQEVTMRCQPILGHNTVFWYRQTMMQGLELLAYFRNRAPLDDSGMPKDRFSAEMPDATLATLKIQPSEPRDSAVYFCASGHTALGRRPGHTGELFFGEGSRLTVL.

The V and J genes are TRBV11-2 and TRBJ2-2, with D hard to call. The CDR3 contains 14 residues. Germline CDR1 SGHAT, CDR2 FQNNGV. Trimming took off 5 bases at V and 2 bases at J, with 9 bases between the two ends. CDR3 sequence (DNA): TGTGCCAGCAGCGGGGTAGGAAACACCGGGGAGCTGTTTTTT. It encodes CASSGVGNTGELFF.

This clonotype was picked up many times. A read error may account for a junction end that differs from germline. V gene TRBV27 combines with J gene TRBJ1-2, with D unclear. Germline V gene data show CDR1 as MNHEY and CDR2 as SMNVEV (reference sequence). The CDR3 is 14 amino acids. CDR3 protein: CASSLSTVSGGYTF. CDR3 bases: TGTGCCAGCAGTCTATCTACGGTTTCGGGAGGCTACACCTTC.

The sample holds many counts of this clonotype. The chain carries TRBV20-1 and TRBJ2-7; 10 bases are a match to TRBD2. The CDR3 covers 12 residues. CDR1 and CDR2 (germline): DFQATT, SNEGSKA (reference sequence). V was pared by 5 bases and J by 9 bases, with 7 bases of the junction left unmatched. The CDR3 loop reads CSALAGVVGQYF. The CDR3 nucleotides are TGCAGTGCTCTAGCGGGAGTAGTTGGGCAGTACTTC.

At least ten counts were recorded for this clonotype. This chain connects TRBV6-1 to TRBJ1-2; D remains unclear. Germline V lookup: CDR1 MNHNS, CDR2 SASEGT. V was trimmed by 6 bases and J by 4 bases, leaving 21 bases between them. The CDR3 is 16 residues long. The CDR3: CASSTIAGSGSYGYTF. The CDR3, as DNA: TGTGCCAGCAGCACCATCGCCGGGTCTGGGAGCTATGGCTACACCTTC.

The chain uses TRBV19 and TRBJ2-2; D might be TRBD2 (6 bases). From germline, CDR1 is LNHDA and CDR2 SQIVND (reference sequence). The CDR3 extends over 13 amino acids. The CDR3 protein is CAGRSANTGELFF. Written as DNA, the CDR3 is TGTGCAGGGAGGAGCGCTAACACCGGGGAGCTGTTTTTT. Complete variable domain (other parts from reference TRBV19 and TRBJ2-2): DGGITQSPKYLFRKEGQNVTLSCEQNLNHDAMYWYRQDPGQGLRLIYYSQIVNDFQKGDIAEGYSVSREKKESFPLTVTSAQKNPTAFYLCAGRSANTGELFFGEGSRLTVL.

This clonotype showed up just a few times. V and J are TRBV30 and TRBJ2-1, with 10 bases fitting TRBD2. V was pared by 4 bases and J by 6 bases, with 9 bases of the junction left unmatched. The CDR3 length is 15 residues. Germline V gene sequence: CDR1 GTSNPN, CDR2 SVGIG (reference sequence). The chain's CDR3 is CAWTQREGHFNEQFF. The CDR3 DNA sequence: TGTGCCTGGACCCAGCGGGAGGGCCATTTCAATGAGCAGTTCTTC.

Note on this clonotype: It is likely a read error: a sequence one base away is far more abundant. The V gene is TRBV7-3, the J gene TRBJ2-7; 9 nucleotides line up with TRBD2. Trimming took 0 bases from V and 3 from J; bases not matched to a gene: 6. Germline V lookup: CDR1 SGHTA, CDR2 FQGTGA. There are 16 residues in the CDR3. DNA for the CDR3: TGTGCCAGCAGCTTAACCGGGACTAGCAGGAACTACGAGCAGTACTTC. It translates to CASSLTGTSRNYEQYF.

This clonotype was seen repeatedly, ten times or more. This chain uses TRBV28 with TRBJ2-5; 13 nucleotides align to TRBD2. Trimming cost V 6 bases and J 5 bases; bases outside gene matches: 21. The germline CDR1 and CDR2 sequences are MDHEN and SYDVKM. The CDR3 covers 20 residues. DNA for the CDR3: TGTGCCAGCAGCCTCGATTACGGACTAGCGGGAGCCCTTGGTGGGGAGACCCAGTACTTC. It yields the protein CASSLDYGLAGALGGETQYF.

This clonotype was seen ten or more times. This chain joins TRBV11-1 and TRBJ2-2; D call uncertain. CDR1 and CDR2 from the germline V gene are SGHAT and FQDESV (reference sequence). The CDR3 spans 16 residues. Trimming shortened V by 6 bases and J by 0 bases, and 14 bases separated the two germline ends. DNA for the CDR3: TGTGCCAGCAGTTTAAGCAGGCGAGCGAACACCGGGGAGCTGTTTTTT. Protein product: CASSLSRRANTGELFF.

A remark on this clonotype: Since a much larger clone is just one base distant, this may be a read error. This chain connects TRBV6-2 or TRBV6-3 to TRBJ1-1; D remains ambiguous. Trimming cost V 6 bases and J 1 base, with 9 bases left between them. Germline CDR1 is MNHEY and CDR2 is SVGEGT. This CDR3 is built from 13 residues. The CDR3 DNA reads TGTGCCAGCAGACGCAGACCGAACACTGAAGCTTTCTTT. This sequence encodes CASRRRPNTEAFF.

The chain recombines TRBV7-9 with TRBJ1-5; D remains unclear. Trimming shortened V by 3 bases and J by 3 bases, and 24 bases separated the two germline ends. Germline CDR1 SEHNR, CDR2 FQNEAQ (reference sequence). The CDR3 spans 19 residues. The CDR3 DNA sequence: TGTGCCAGCAGCTTTTGGGCCCCGTTACGGTTCCCTATCAATCAGCCCCAGCATTTT. Translating it yields CASSFWAPLRFPINQPQHF.

This chain joins TRBV27 and TRBJ2-2; 10 nucleotides line up with TRBD2. This CDR3 has 14 amino acids. With 4 bases clipped from V and 6 bases from J, the junction kept 2 bases outside the gene matches. Germline assignment: CDR1 MNHEY and CDR2 SMNVEV (reference sequence). CDR3 loop: CASSYLAGAGELFF. In DNA form, the CDR3 reads TGTGCCAGCAGTTATCTAGCGGGAGCCGGGGAGCTGTTTTTT.

The chain couples TRBV19 to TRBJ1-1; D remains unclear. Germline V CDR1 and CDR2: LNHDA, SQIVND (reference sequence). The length of the CDR3 is 15 residues. Trimming took 5 bases from V and 4 from J, leaving 17 bases between them. The chain's CDR3 is CASSVGVGLATEAFF. DNA of the CDR3: TGTGCCAGTAGTGTCGGGGTGGGGTTGGCCACTGAAGCTTTCTTT.

V is TRBV7-9 and J is TRBJ1-2; no reliable D call. The V gene's germline CDR1 is SEHNR and CDR2 FQNEAQ (reference sequence). With 4 bases removed from V and 8 bases from J, the gap between germline ends came to 14 bases. CDR3 size: 13 residues. The CDR3 protein is CASSSPSSGGYTF. CDR3 DNA sequence: TGTGCCAGCAGCTCCCCCTCTTCGGGAGGCTACACCTTC. Full variable domain (rest looked up from reference TRBV7-9 and TRBJ1-2): DTGVSQNPRHKITKRGQNVTFRCDPISEHNRLYWYRQTLGQGPEFLTYFQNEAQLEKSRLLSDRFSAERPKGSFSTLEIQRTEQGDSAMYLCASSSPSSGGYTFGSGTRLTVV.

A few counts support this clonotype. This chain uses TRBV10-3 with TRBJ2-3; possibly TRBD2 for D (6 bases). CDR3 length: 13 residues. The V gene's germline CDR1 is ENHRY and CDR2 SYGVKD. The V gene lost 6 bases and the J gene lost 2 bases, with 9 bases spanning the gap. The CDR3 reads CAISGTHTDTQYF. CDR3 DNA sequence: TGTGCCATCAGCGGGACTCACACAGATACGCAGTATTTT.

The J gene is TRBJ2-7, the V gene TRBV25-1; unclear D gene. CDR1 and CDR2 from the germline V gene are MGHDK and SYGVNS. This CDR3 contains 13 residues. V lost 5 bases to trimming and J lost 2 bases, with 10 bases between them. The CDR3 spells CASSTDPTYEQYF. CDR3 bases: TGTGCCAGCAGTACAGACCCGACCTACGAGCAGTACTTC.

This clonotype was observed a few times. This chain uses TRBV7-2 with TRBJ2-1; 8 nucleotides match TRBD2. The CDR3 totals 15 residues. V lost 1 base and J lost 7; bases outside the gene matches: 6. Per the germline V gene, CDR1 is SGHTA and CDR2 is FQGNSA. The chain's CDR3 is CASSLVGGRSNEQFF. Written as DNA, the CDR3 is TGTGCCAGCAGCTTAGTTGGCGGGAGGTCAAATGAGCAGTTCTTC.